This T cell receptor (beta chain) was profiled in a study of blood T cell repertoires in COVID-19. Study-level background: Spain, Italy and the United States supplied samples that represented acute and convalescent COVID-19. T cells, B-cell-depleted T cells, or PBMCs supplied cDNA or gDNA.

In the original analysis: It was from reference gene primer amplification that nucleated cell counts were estimated. Sequencing was performed with immunoSEQ multiplex PCR; in TCRdb, only in-frame clones are kept and a portion is missing. V, J and clone size reflect that table, while D and trimming were determined from the DNA. The repertoire includes 75,000 to 90,000 clones, around 87% of them detected once, and around 7.8% sits in the top ten. Trimming cost V 1 base and J 7 bases, with 15 bases left between them. Germline assignment: CDR1 SGHRS and CDR2 YFSETQ. The CDR3 has 16 residues. Sequences were obtained from peripheral blood. This receptor was identified in an elderly man with active or convalescent COVID-19. The genes are TRBV5-1 and TRBJ1-6; D gene uncertain. The CDR3 DNA is TGCGCCAGCAGCTTGTTCGCGGGGTCCCCCAATTCACCCCTCCACTTT. Translated, it gives CASSLFAGSPNSPLHF.